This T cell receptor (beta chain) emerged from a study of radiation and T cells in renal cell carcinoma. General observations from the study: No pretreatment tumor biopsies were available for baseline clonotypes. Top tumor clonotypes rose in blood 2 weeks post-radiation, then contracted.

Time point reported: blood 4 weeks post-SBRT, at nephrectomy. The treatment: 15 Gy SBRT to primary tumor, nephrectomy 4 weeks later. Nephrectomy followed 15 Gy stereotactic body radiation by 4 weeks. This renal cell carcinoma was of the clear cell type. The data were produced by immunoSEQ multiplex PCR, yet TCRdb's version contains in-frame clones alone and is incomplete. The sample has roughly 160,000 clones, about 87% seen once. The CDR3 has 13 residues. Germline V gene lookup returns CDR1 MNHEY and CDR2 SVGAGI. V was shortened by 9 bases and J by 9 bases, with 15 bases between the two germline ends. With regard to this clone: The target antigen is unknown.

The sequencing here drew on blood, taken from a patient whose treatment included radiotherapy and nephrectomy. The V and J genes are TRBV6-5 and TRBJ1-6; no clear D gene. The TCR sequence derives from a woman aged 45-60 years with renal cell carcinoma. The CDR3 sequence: CASRAPGGSPLHF. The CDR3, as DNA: TGTGCCAGTAGAGCCCCAGGAGGTTCACCCCTCCACTTT.